Each of the 30 T cell receptor beta chains below was sequenced from the same sample in a study of identical twins. Each CDR3 protein is one row after TCRdb ran MiXCR on the 5' RACE reads. The table has a few hundred thousand distinct CDR3 sequences, about 12% seen once; the top ten hold around 6.9%. The sample was also reused in another study, on yellow fever vaccine responses in identical twins.

Material: CD8+ T cells sorted from blood. These receptors were obtained from a woman aged 18 to 35 in good health.

The genes are TRBV7-9 and TRBJ2-1, with a tentative D call TRBD1 (5 bases). The CDR3 is 14 residues long. Germline assignment: CDR1 SEHNR and CDR2 FQNEAQ (reference sequence). V was pared by 7 bases and J by 0 bases, with 10 bases between. CDR3 sequence: CASTDRSSYNEQFF. In nucleotides, the CDR3 is TGTGCCAGCACAGACAGAAGCTCCTACAATGAGCAGTTCTTC.

The chain is built from TRBV6-9 and TRBJ2-7, with D possibly being TRBD1 (6 bases). V lost 10 bases and J lost 2, with 21 bases in between. Per the germline V gene, CDR1 is MNHGY and CDR2 is SVAAGI. This CDR3 region has 15 residues. Here the CDR3 reads CATIPQGLVTYEQYV. For the CDR3, the DNA is TGTGCCACTATTCCACAGGGATTGGTAACCTACGAGCAGTACGTC.

This clonotype was observed at least ten times. The J gene is TRBJ2-3, the V gene TRBV7-2, with D perhaps TRBD2 (5 bases). Germline CDR1 reads SGHTA; CDR2 reads FQGNSA. The CDR3 has 15 residues. V shed 6 bases and J shed 3 bases, with 16 bases lying between them. CDR3 DNA: TGTGCCAGCAGTCAAGAGGGCCTGGGGACAGATACGCAGTATTTT. Translation gives CASSQEGLGTDTQYF.

Here the CDR3 reads CASSQGNRGYTSTDTQYF. The CDR3, as DNA: TGTGCCAGCAGCCAAGGAAACAGGGGGTATACTAGCACAGATACGCAGTATTTT. This chain links TRBV14 with TRBJ2-3; 8 nucleotides line up with TRBD1. The ends lost 1 base at V and 0 bases at J; junction bases unmatched: 9. Germline V gives CDR1 SGHDN, CDR2 FVKESK. CDR3 length: 18 residues.

This clonotype appeared many times. The V call is TRBV4-1, the J call TRBJ1-4; D is possibly TRBD1 (6 bases). This CDR3 comprises 20 residues. Germline-derived CDR1 and CDR2 are MGHRA and YSYEKL. V dropped 1 base and J dropped 8 bases, with 29 bases sitting between them. CDR3 protein: CASSQGVRRGVSYGGEKLFF. The CDR3 coding sequence is TGCGCCAGCAGCCAAGGGGTCCGCAGGGGAGTATCCTACGGGGGGGAAAAACTGTTTTTT.

This chain connects TRBV7-2 to TRBJ2-3, with D unresolved. Trimming took 5 bases from V and 0 from J, leaving 6 bases between them. This CDR3 has 13 amino acids. Germline V CDR1 and CDR2: SGHTA, FQGNSA. The CDR3 bases are TGTGCCAGCAGCGCATTTAGCACAGATACGCAGTATTTT. This encodes CASSAFSTDTQYF.

This clonotype occurred many times. The chain employs TRBV16 and TRBJ1-1; D unclear. The germline gives CDR1 KGHSY, CDR2 FQNENV. The germline V and J ends were trimmed by 4 bases and 6 bases, with 9 bases remaining between them. This CDR3 is 12 amino acids long. The CDR3 sequence: CASSPGSAEAFF. CDR3 bases: TGTGCCAGCAGCCCCGGAAGTGCTGAAGCTTTCTTT. Variable domain in full (rest from reference TRBV16 and TRBJ1-1): GEEVAQTPKHLVRGEGQKAKLYCAPIKGHSYVFWYQQVLKNEFKFLISFQNENVFDETGMPKERFSAKCLPNSPCSLEIQATKLEDSAVYFCASSPGSAEAFFGQGTRLTVV.

This clonotype was observed many times. The CDR3 here is CSARNSGQVTEKLFF. The CDR3 coding sequence is TGCAGTGCTAGGAACTCGGGACAAGTAACTGAAAAACTGTTTTTT. This chain links TRBV20-1 with TRBJ1-4; D might be TRBD1 (6 bases). Germline lookup yields CDR1 DFQATT and CDR2 SNEGSKA (reference sequence). The CDR3 length is 15 residues. V was pared by 3 bases and J by 7 bases, with 18 bases between.

This clonotype has more than one count but fewer than ten. This chain links TRBV3-1 with TRBJ1-3; the D is unclear. V shed 3 bases and J shed 0 bases, with 9 bases lying between them. CDR1 and CDR2 (germline): LGHDT, YNNKEL (reference sequence). The CDR3 spans 15 residues. The CDR3 DNA is TGTGCCAGCAGCCATGGGCGGCTCTCTGGAAACACCATATATTTT. Translating it yields CASSHGRLSGNTIYF.

This clonotype was picked up a small number of times. This sequence joins TRBV3-1 and TRBJ2-7; the match to TRBD1 covers 8 bases. Germline V gene data show CDR1 as LGHDT and CDR2 as YNNKEL (reference sequence). The CDR3 has 15 residues. The V and J ends lost 3 bases and 0 bases, in that order; junction bases with no gene match: 4. The chain's CDR3 is CASSHPGTGSYEQYF. The CDR3 DNA follows: TGTGCCAGCAGCCACCCCGGGACAGGCTCCTACGAGCAGTACTTC.

Ten or more counts support this clonotype. This chain joins TRBV7-9 and TRBJ1-1; perhaps TRBD1 as D (5 bases). The length of the CDR3 is 16 residues. Germline V gene data show CDR1 as SEHNR and CDR2 as FQNEAQ (reference sequence). V was clipped by 5 bases and J by 4 bases, with 20 bases between them. The CDR3 DNA sequence: TGTGCCAGCAGCACTGGGATCGAGGGGTCGGGCACTGAAGCTTTCTTT. It codes for CASSTGIEGSGTEAFF.

The chain joins TRBV7-9 to TRBJ2-2, with D possibly being TRBD2 (6 bases). V was trimmed by 7 bases and J by 0 bases, leaving 15 bases between them. This CDR3 spans 16 amino acids. CDR1 SEHNR and CDR2 FQNEAQ come from the germline V gene (reference sequence). The DNA of the CDR3 is TGTGCCAGCACCCCCGGGCGGGGCCCGAACACCGGGGAGCTGTTTTTT. Protein sequence: CASTPGRGPNTGELFF.

The table lists this clonotype with a few counts. The chain recombines TRBV4-1 with TRBJ2-5; 12 nucleotides line up with TRBD2. The V gene's germline CDR1 is MGHRA and CDR2 YSYEKL. CDR3 length: 17 amino acids. V shed 1 base and J 1 base; nucleotides not matched to a gene: 4. CDR3: CASSQVGTSGFQETQYF. CDR3 DNA: TGCGCCAGCAGCCAAGTAGGGACTAGCGGGTTCCAAGAGACCCAGTACTTC.

In its sample, this clonotype was seen many times. The chain links TRBV12-3 or TRBV12-4 to TRBJ2-1, with 13 bases matching TRBD2. J was trimmed by 7 bases and V by 5 bases; bases with no gene match: 5. The CDR3 loop spans 15 amino acids. The CDR3 DNA reads as TGTGCCAGCAGTGCCACTAGCGGGGGGGCGAATGAGCAGTTCTTC. Amino acids: CASSATSGGANEQFF.

The chain uses TRBV20-1 and TRBJ2-7, with TRBD2 as a possible D gene (5 bases). V dropped 3 bases and J dropped 7 bases, with 13 bases sitting between them. CDR1 and CDR2 (germline): DFQATT, SNEGSKA (reference sequence). The CDR3 has 12 amino acids. The DNA for the CDR3 is TGCAGTGCTAGTCGCAGGAGGAGGGAGCAGTACTTC. This encodes CSASRRRREQYF.

The V and J genes are TRBV11-2 and TRBJ2-7; TRBD2 matches 7 bases. Germline V gives CDR1 SGHAT, CDR2 FQNNGV. J gave up 0 bases and V 4 bases, and 3 bases lay outside the gene matches. CDR3 size: 14 residues. The CDR3, as DNA: TGTGCCAGCAGCTCTAGCGGAGGCTCCTACGAGCAGTACTTC. Translating gives CASSSSGGSYEQYF. The variable domain in full, with the rest retrieved from reference TRBV11-2 and TRBJ2-7, is EAGVAQSPRYKIIEKRQSVAFWCNPISGHATLYWYQQILGQGPKLLIQFQNNGVVDDSQLPKDRFSAERLKGVDSTLKIQPAKLEDSAVYLCASSSSGGSYEQYFGPGTRLTVT.

The chain has TRBV3-1 and TRBJ2-3, with 10 bases identical to TRBD2. Germline V gene lookup returns CDR1 LGHDT and CDR2 YNNKEL (reference sequence). CDR3 size: 16 residues. J was trimmed by 3 bases and V by 0 bases; bases with no gene match: 3. The chain's CDR3 is CASSQEGTSVTDTQYF. In nucleotides, the CDR3 is TGTGCCAGCAGCCAAGAAGGGACTAGCGTTACAGATACGCAGTATTTT.

This clonotype was seen a few times. This chain connects TRBV6-1 to TRBJ1-1; D might be TRBD1 (5 bases). The CDR3 is made up of 12 amino acids. Trimming took 5 bases from V and 7 from J, leaving 11 bases between them. Germline V CDR1 and CDR2: MNHNS, SASEGT. The CDR3 DNA reads as TGTGCCAGCAGTAGAGACAGTTTTGAAGCTTTCTTT. The encoded protein is CASSRDSFEAFF.

The chain combines TRBV12-3 or TRBV12-4 with TRBJ2-7; 8 nucleotides line up with TRBD2. The V and J ends lost 6 bases and 4 bases, in that order; junction bases with no gene match: 8. The CDR3 has 14 residues. DNA of the CDR3: TGTGCCAGCAGCTTCGGGACTAGAAGATACGAGCAGTACTTC. This translates into CASSFGTRRYEQYF.

J is TRBJ2-1 and V is TRBV6-5; D tentatively reads TRBD1 or TRBD2 (5 bases each). Trimming took off 0 bases at V and 8 bases at J, with 17 bases between the two ends. The germline V gene has CDR1 MNHEY and CDR2 SVGAGI. The length of the CDR3 is 16 residues. The CDR3 loop is CASSYSRGARDDEQFF. CDR3 DNA sequence: TGTGCCAGCAGTTACTCGAGAGGGGCCCGAGACGATGAGCAGTTCTTC.

The rearrangement links TRBV27 to TRBJ2-3; TRBD2 matches 7 bases. CDR3 length: 15 residues. Germline CDR1 MNHEY, CDR2 SMNVEV (reference sequence). With 2 bases clipped from V and 5 bases from J, the junction kept 7 bases outside the gene matches. CDR3 region: CASSLAGVSGDTQYF. The CDR3 coding sequence is TGTGCCAGCAGTTTAGCGGGGGTTAGTGGAGATACGCAGTATTTT.

This clonotype came up a few times. This chain uses TRBV5-1 with TRBJ2-5; 8 nucleotides align to TRBD2. Looked up from germline, CDR1 is SGHRS and CDR2 is YFSETQ. CDR3 length equals 17 residues. The V gene end was trimmed by 4 bases and the J gene end by 0 bases; junction bases not matched to a gene: 11. The CDR3 reads CASSMALQRGNQETQYF. The CDR3 DNA sequence: TGCGCCAGCAGCATGGCCCTCCAGCGGGGGAACCAAGAGACCCAGTACTTC.

The chain is built from TRBV2 and TRBJ2-2; 8 bases are shared with TRBD2. Trimming took 5 bases from V and 4 from J; bases not matched to a gene: 9. Germline values: CDR1 SNHLY, CDR2 FYNNEI. The CDR3 is made up of 16 amino acids. Written as DNA, the CDR3 is TGTGCCAGCAGTTTACTAGCGGAAGATCTCACCGGGGAGCTGTTTTTT. Translating gives CASSLLAEDLTGELFF.

This chain uses TRBV3-1 with TRBJ2-7, with a possible D match to TRBD1 (6 bases). Deletions cut 4 bases from V and 6 bases from J, with 16 bases between. The CDR3 runs to 14 residues. Germline V gene sequence: CDR1 LGHDT, CDR2 YNNKEL (reference sequence). Written as DNA, the CDR3 is TGTGCCAGCAGCCCCACAGGGACCCCCATCGAGCAGTACTTC. This encodes CASSPTGTPIEQYF.

The rearrangement links TRBV9 to TRBJ2-1; 9 nucleotides line up with TRBD2. This CDR3 is 15 amino acids long. Trimming cost V 5 bases and J 4 bases; bases outside gene matches: 7. Germline V lookup: CDR1 SGDLS, CDR2 YYNGEE. Here the CDR3 reads CASSAGGAGYNEQFF. CDR3 nucleotides: TGTGCCAGCAGTGCGGGAGGGGCCGGGTACAATGAGCAGTTCTTC.

The V call is TRBV7-9, the J call TRBJ2-3; 8 bases line up with TRBD1. Germline V gene data show CDR1 as SEHNR and CDR2 as FQNEAQ (reference sequence). The junction had 8 bases not matched to a gene; V was cut back by 5 bases and J by 4 bases. The CDR3 has 15 amino acids. As DNA, the CDR3 is TGTGCCAGCAGCCCCCAGACAGGGGAGGCAGATACGCAGTATTTT. Protein: CASSPQTGEADTQYF.

This chain joins TRBV2 and TRBJ1-1, with TRBD1 matching 7 bases. The germline V gene has CDR1 SNHLY and CDR2 FYNNEI. The CDR3 loop spans 13 amino acids. Losses at the gene ends were 9 bases for V and 1 base for J; bases not matched to a gene: 5. CDR3 sequence reads: CARRGTENTEAFF. CDR3 nucleotide sequence: TGTGCCAGACGTGGGACAGAGAACACTGAAGCTTTCTTT.

The chain employs TRBV7-8 and TRBJ2-7, with D perhaps matching TRBD1 or TRBD2 (5 bases each). This CDR3 contains 14 residues. CDR1 and CDR2 (germline): SGHVS, FQNEAQ. V was clipped by 1 base and J by 0 bases, with 7 bases between them. CDR3 DNA sequence: TGTGCCAGCAGCTTAGTGGGGGACTCCTACGAGCAGTACTTC. Its protein is CASSLVGDSYEQYF.

The chain uses TRBV7-8 and TRBJ2-2; TRBD2 might be the D (6 bases). The CDR3 is made up of 15 amino acids. Between the trimmed V and J ends, which lost 1 base and 0 bases, there was a span of 6 bases. The germline CDR1 and CDR2 sequences are SGHVS and FQNEAQ. CDR3 coding DNA: TGTGCCAGCAGCTTAGGCGGGGCGAACACCGGGGAGCTGTTTTTT. This translates into CASSLGGANTGELFF.

This clonotype occurred a few times. The V and J genes are TRBV28 and TRBJ2-7; 11 bases agree with TRBD2. The CDR3 is 16 residues long. CDR1 and CDR2 (germline): MDHEN, SYDVKM. Trimming took 7 bases from V and 6 from J; bases not matched to a gene: 14. CDR3 region: CASMASGGLHSSEQYV. CDR3 nucleotides: TGTGCCAGCATGGCTAGCGGGGGGTTGCATTCGTCCGAGCAGTACGTC.